These T cell receptor beta chains were read from a single sample in a study of T-cell memory formation after mild COVID-19. TCRdb recomputed calls from the 5' RACE reads with MiXCR, one row per CDR3 protein. The sample records approximately 290,000 distinct CDR3 sequences, just under 20% being singletons. The sample consisted of PBMCs or a T cell subset sorted from them (not recorded which). Every receptor here comes from a man between 18 and 29 years old who had mild COVID-19 (a few samples of this study predate the infection). Cell type and time point are not known. Each CDR3 is given with its conserved first and last residue. Each record gives: J gene, clone size, D gene, V gene, CDR3 protein, CDR3 DNA. A D gene is named only where the DNA matches it firmly. Size tells how often a clone was seen (once, few, many) or the class of an expanded clone, and some rows leave it out.

j_gene: TRBJ2-1
abundance: many
d_gene: .
v_gene: TRBV7-2
CDR3aa: CASSLGPYNEQFF
CDR3nt: TGTGCCAGCAGCTTAGGACCATACAATGAGCAGTTCTTC

j_gene: TRBJ2-5
abundance: .
d_gene: .
v_gene: TRBV7-3
CDR3aa: CASSSLGGASETQYF
CDR3nt: TGTGCCAGCAGCTCTCTCGGGGGAGCTTCGGAGACCCAGTACTTC

j_gene: TRBJ1-6
abundance: few
d_gene: TRBD1
v_gene: TRBV2
CDR3aa: CASSEVAGGNSPLHF
CDR3nt: TGTGCCAGCAGTGAAGTGGCAGGGGGCAATTCACCCCTCCACTTT

j_gene: TRBJ2-7
abundance: few
d_gene: TRBD1
v_gene: TRBV10-3
CDR3aa: CAVRGTGVHEQYF
CDR3nt: TGTGCCGTACGCGGGACAGGGGTCCACGAGCAGTACTTC

j_gene: TRBJ1-1
abundance: few
d_gene: .
v_gene: TRBV11-2
CDR3aa: CASSLREGATEAFF
CDR3nt: TGTGCCAGCAGCTTAAGGGAGGGCGCCACTGAAGCTTTCTTT

j_gene: TRBJ1-2
abundance: .
d_gene: .
v_gene: TRBV6-6
CDR3aa: CASSYSSGLDGYTF
CDR3nt: TGTGCCAGCAGTTACTCGTCAGGATTGGATGGCTACACCTTC

j_gene: TRBJ2-5
abundance: .
d_gene: .
v_gene: TRBV5-1
CDR3aa: CASSSSGSQETQYF
CDR3nt: TGCGCCAGCAGCTCCTCAGGGAGCCAAGAGACCCAGTACTTC

j_gene: TRBJ1-6
abundance: .
d_gene: .
v_gene: TRBV19
CDR3aa: CASSPAGRASPLHF
CDR3nt: TGTGCCAGTAGTCCAGCAGGTCGGGCTTCACCCCTCCACTTT

j_gene: TRBJ2-1
abundance: few
d_gene: .
v_gene: TRBV20-1
CDR3aa: CSAPGNREMNEQFF
CDR3nt: TGCAGTGCTCCTGGAAACAGGGAGATGAATGAGCAGTTCTTC

j_gene: TRBJ1-1
abundance: few
d_gene: .
v_gene: TRBV20-1
CDR3aa: CSAVIEGVNTEAFF
CDR3nt: TGCAGTGCTGTCATCGAGGGGGTCAACACTGAAGCTTTCTTT

j_gene: TRBJ1-1
abundance: few
d_gene: TRBD1
v_gene: TRBV7-9
CDR3aa: CASSRHQDRGPEAFF
CDR3nt: TGTGCCAGCAGCAGACACCAGGACAGGGGCCCTGAAGCTTTCTTT

j_gene: TRBJ2-2
abundance: .
d_gene: TRBD1
v_gene: TRBV6-2/TRBV6-3
CDR3aa: CASSDLHRGYTGELFF
CDR3nt: TGTGCCAGCAGCGACCTTCACAGGGGATACACCGGGGAGCTGTTTTTT

j_gene: TRBJ2-2
abundance: few
d_gene: .
v_gene: TRBV3-1
CDR3aa: CASSQEAILVGELFF
CDR3nt: TGTGCCAGCAGCCAAGAGGCAATCTTAGTCGGGGAGCTGTTTTTT

j_gene: TRBJ1-1
abundance: few
d_gene: .
v_gene: TRBV12-3/TRBV12-4
CDR3aa: CASRRGIKNTEAFF
CDR3nt: TGTGCCAGCAGGCGAGGGATAAAGAACACTGAAGCTTTCTTT

j_gene: TRBJ2-3
abundance: few
d_gene: .
v_gene: TRBV4-3
CDR3aa: CASSQVETLRGTDTQYF
CDR3nt: TGCGCCAGCAGCCAAGTGGAGACTCTTCGGGGCACAGATACGCAGTATTTT

j_gene: TRBJ2-1
abundance: few
d_gene: .
v_gene: TRBV4-1
CDR3aa: CASSPPLDEQFF
CDR3nt: TGCGCCAGCAGTCCGCCTTTGGATGAGCAGTTCTTC

j_gene: TRBJ2-2
abundance: few
d_gene: TRBD1
v_gene: TRBV16
CDR3aa: CASKRTGGSTGELFF
CDR3nt: TGTGCCAGCAAGAGGACAGGGGGCAGTACCGGGGAGCTGTTTTTT

j_gene: TRBJ2-1
abundance: few
d_gene: TRBD1
v_gene: TRBV20-1
CDR3aa: CSAHPGRGYNEQFF
CDR3nt: TGCAGTGCTCACCCGGGCAGGGGGTACAATGAGCAGTTCTTC

j_gene: TRBJ2-7
abundance: .
d_gene: TRBD1
v_gene: TRBV6-6
CDR3aa: CASSSRTGREQYF
CDR3nt: TGTGCCAGCAGTTCCAGGACAGGACGAGAGCAGTACTTC

j_gene: TRBJ2-3
abundance: .
d_gene: .
v_gene: TRBV7-9
CDR3aa: CASSLGASRPLDTQYF
CDR3nt: TGTGCCAGCAGCTTAGGGGCTAGCAGACCCTTAGATACGCAGTATTTT

j_gene: TRBJ2-7
abundance: few
d_gene: TRBD1
v_gene: TRBV20-1
CDR3aa: CSARDSGDRGNEQYF
CDR3nt: TGCAGTGCTAGAGATTCCGGTGACAGGGGTAACGAGCAGTACTTC

j_gene: TRBJ2-1
abundance: few
d_gene: .
v_gene: TRBV4-3
CDR3aa: CASSQFPGGIYNEQFF
CDR3nt: TGCGCCAGCAGCCAATTCCCAGGGGGGATATACAATGAGCAGTTCTTC

j_gene: TRBJ1-4
abundance: few
d_gene: TRBD1
v_gene: TRBV27
CDR3aa: CASSATGHSEKLFF
CDR3nt: TGTGCCAGCAGTGCGACAGGGCATAGCGAAAAACTGTTTTTT

j_gene: TRBJ2-2
abundance: .
d_gene: .
v_gene: TRBV11-2
CDR3aa: CASSLWGFTGELFF
CDR3nt: TGTGCCAGCAGCTTATGGGGGTTCACCGGGGAGCTGTTTTTT